This TCR beta chain emerged from a study of blood T cell repertoires in COVID-19. Across the whole study: Acute and convalescent COVID-19 specimens originated in the United States, Italy and Spain.

Original processing notes: Reference gene primer amplification gave nucleated cell count estimates. Repertoires were generated with immunoSEQ multiplex PCR, while TCRdb's copy carries only in-frame clones and drops some. Clonal size and the V and J genes are those of that table, whereas D and trimming came from the DNA. Of a few hundred thousand clones in the sample, roughly 92% were seen once. The CDR3 has 14 amino acids. V was clipped by 5 bases and J by 5 bases, with 14 bases between them. Germline loops: CDR1 SNHLY, CDR2 FYNNEI. Sequencing input: PBMCs or T cells enriched from blood (not recorded which). The TCR was taken from a woman between 40 and 55 years old who had been exposed to COVID-19. The chain carries TRBV2 and TRBJ2-3; possible D gene TRBD2, 5 bases. For the CDR3, the DNA is TGTGCCAGCAGTACGAGCGGAGTAGAAGATACGCAGTATTTT. It is translated as CASSTSGVEDTQYF.